This paragraph reports one T cell receptor (beta chain). Its specificity is not known. CDR3 length: 16 residues. V dropped 5 bases and J dropped 0; count of bases not matched to a gene: 3. Per germline, CDR1 MDHEN and CDR2 SYDVKM. These data belong to a study of beta chain features in type 1 diabetes. Study background: In all, some 100,000,000 sorted cells from all samples were analyzed.

The sequenced template was cDNA made from the entire isolated RNA. Clones were sequenced by immunoSEQ multiplex PCR, and TCRdb holds only the in-frame ones, with some missing. The profile shows 300,000 or so clones, less than 15% of them singletons. Study-level findings and limits: For patients, the naive, central memory and Treg TCRB repertoires appeared more alike than for healthy donors. All four CD4+ subsets from Type 1 diabetes patients carried moderately but significantly shorter TCRB CDR3s.

The rearrangement joins TRBV28 to TRBJ2-7; 14 positions match TRBD2. Material for sequencing was naive CD4+ T cells from blood. The clonotype originates from a woman aged 18 to 35 with type 1 diabetes. CDR3 in amino acids: CASSHGTSGGSYEQYF. The CDR3 DNA sequence: TGTGCCAGCAGTCATGGGACTAGCGGGGGCTCCTACGAGCAGTACTTC.